Below are 10 T cell receptor beta chains sequenced from a single sample in a study of control samples from healthy donors and cancer patients. Clones were sequenced by immunoSEQ multiplex PCR, and TCRdb holds only the in-frame ones, with some missing. The sample includes about 73,000 clones, roughly 87% of them seen just once. Sequenced material: blood. The origin of the receptors is a woman aged 50 to 60 in good health.

V gene TRBV28 combines with J gene TRBJ1-2; no definite D call. Germline V gene data show CDR1 as MDHEN and CDR2 as SYDVKM. CDR3 size: 11 residues. Between the trimmed V and J ends, which lost 3 bases and 7 bases, there was a span of 6 bases. CDR3 region: CASSFMGGYTF. The CDR3 DNA reads TGTGCCAGCAGTTTCATGGGTGGCTACACCTTC.

This chain joins TRBV29-1 and TRBJ2-1, with 8 bases fitting TRBD2. With 4 bases clipped from V and 7 bases from J, the junction kept 15 bases outside the gene matches. Germline CDR1 and CDR2: SQVTM and ANQGSEA. The CDR3 has 16 amino acids. The CDR3 nucleotides read TGCAGCGTTGGAATCGAGCGGGAGCACGTGGGTAATGAGCAGTTCTTC. It encodes CSVGIEREHVGNEQFF.

The chain joins TRBV7-8 to TRBJ1-4; 7 bases agree with TRBD1. The germline gives CDR1 SGHVS, CDR2 FQNEAQ. Trimming cost V 5 bases and J 8 bases; bases outside gene matches: 11. The CDR3 consists of 15 residues. CDR3 DNA: TGTGCCAGCAGCCTAGAGCAGGGGGTTGGCGAAAAACTGTTTTTT. This gives the protein CASSLEQGVGEKLFF.

The V and J genes are TRBV29-1 and TRBJ2-7; 7 positions match TRBD2. Per germline, CDR1 SQVTM and CDR2 ANQGSEA. V lost 2 bases, J lost 4 bases, and 5 bases stayed unmatched. The CDR3 runs 13 residues. The CDR3 coding sequence is TGCAGCGTTGAATCGGGAGGAGGGTACGAGCAGTACTTC. Translated, it gives CSVESGGGYEQYF.

The rearrangement links TRBV6-1 to TRBJ2-1, with D hard to call. The germline CDR1 and CDR2 sequences are MNHNS and SASEGT. The CDR3 contains 11 residues. V lost 2 bases and J lost 10, with 6 bases in between. The CDR3 loop reads CASSELGEQFF. For the CDR3, the DNA is TGTGCCAGCAGTGAATTGGGAGAGCAGTTCTTC.

The chain uses TRBV6-5 and TRBJ2-5; either TRBD1 or TRBD2 may supply D (5 bases each). V dropped 7 bases and J dropped 5 bases, with 14 bases sitting between them. CDR1 is MNHEY and CDR2 is SVGAGI in the germline V gene. The CDR3 totals 13 residues. CDR3 protein: CASTRQGGETQYF. As DNA, the CDR3 is TGTGCCAGCACGCGGCAGGGCGGGGAGACCCAGTACTTC.

V gene TRBV28 combines with J gene TRBJ1-1; D perhaps matches TRBD1 (5 bases). The germline CDR1 and CDR2 sequences are MDHEN and SYDVKM. The CDR3 length is 14 residues. With 6 bases removed from V and 0 bases from J, the gap between germline ends came to 11 bases. The CDR3 sequence is CASRLGHMNTEAFF. The CDR3 nucleotides read TGTGCCAGCAGATTAGGACACATGAACACTGAAGCTTTCTTT.

The gene calls are TRBV5-1 and TRBJ2-5; D uncertain. Per germline, CDR1 SGHRS and CDR2 YFSETQ. CDR3 length: 13 residues. V was cut by 7 bases and J by 3 bases, with 13 bases left in between. The CDR3 DNA sequence: TGCGCCAGCGGAAGAAGCCCCGAAGAGACCCAGTACTTC. It yields the protein CASGRSPEETQYF.

This clone was seen a few times. The chain couples TRBV5-1 to TRBJ2-5; D remains ambiguous. The V and J ends lost 6 bases and 0 bases respectively, with 3 bases between them. CDR1 and CDR2 from the germline V gene are SGHRS and YFSETQ. This CDR3 spans 11 amino acids. CDR3: CASTYQETQYF. DNA for the CDR3: TGCGCCAGCACCTACCAAGAGACCCAGTACTTC. Full variable domain (rest looked up from reference TRBV5-1 and TRBJ2-5): KAGVTQTPRYLIKTRGQQVTLSCSPISGHRSVSWYQQTPGQGLQFLFEYFSETQRNKGNFPGRFSGRQFSNSRSEMNVSTLELGDSALYLCASTYQETQYFGPGTRLLVL.

J is TRBJ2-5 and V is TRBV11-1; either TRBD1 or TRBD2 may supply D (6 bases each). Per the germline V gene, CDR1 is SGHAT and CDR2 is FQDESV (reference sequence). The CDR3 has 15 amino acids. V shed 8 bases and J shed 2 bases, with 18 bases lying between them. CDR3 in DNA: TGTGCCAGCTCGACCCAATGGGGGGCACAAGAGACCCAGTACTTC. Translation gives CASSTQWGAQETQYF.